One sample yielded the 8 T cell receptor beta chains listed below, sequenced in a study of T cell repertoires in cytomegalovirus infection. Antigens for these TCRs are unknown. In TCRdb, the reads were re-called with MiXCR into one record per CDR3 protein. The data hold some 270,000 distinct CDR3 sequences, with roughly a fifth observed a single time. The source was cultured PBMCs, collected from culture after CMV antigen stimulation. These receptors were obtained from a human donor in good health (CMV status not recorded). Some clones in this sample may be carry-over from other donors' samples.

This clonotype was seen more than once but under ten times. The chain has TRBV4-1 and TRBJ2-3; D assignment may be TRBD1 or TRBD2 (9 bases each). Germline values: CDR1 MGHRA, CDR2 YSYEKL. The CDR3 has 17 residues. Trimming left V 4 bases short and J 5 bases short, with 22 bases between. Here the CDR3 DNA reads TGCGCCAGCAGCCGATATGCGCTAGCGGGACAGGGAGATACGCAGTATTTT. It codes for CASSRYALAGQGDTQYF.

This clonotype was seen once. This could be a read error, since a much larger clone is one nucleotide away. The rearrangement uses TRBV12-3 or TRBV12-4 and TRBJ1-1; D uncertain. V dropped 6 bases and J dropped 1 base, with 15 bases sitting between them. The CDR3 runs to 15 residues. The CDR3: CASRHGRLPNTEAFF. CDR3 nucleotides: TGTGCCAGCAGACACGGGAGGTTACCGAACACTGAAGCTTTCTTT.

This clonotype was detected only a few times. CDR3 amino acids: CASGRPRRYEQYF. The CDR3 DNA follows: TGTGCCAGCGGGCGCCCCCGGAGATACGAGCAGTACTTC. The chain uses TRBV6-2 or TRBV6-3 and TRBJ2-7; D remains ambiguous. The CDR3 totals 13 residues. Germline V gives CDR1 MNHEY, CDR2 SVGEGT. V was pared by 8 bases and J by 4 bases, with 15 bases between.

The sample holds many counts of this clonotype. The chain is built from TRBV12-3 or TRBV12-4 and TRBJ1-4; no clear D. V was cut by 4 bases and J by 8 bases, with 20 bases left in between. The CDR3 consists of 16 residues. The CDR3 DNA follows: TGTGCCAGCAGTTCCCAGACATCTCCAAAAGGGGAAAAACTGTTTTTT. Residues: CASSSQTSPKGEKLFF.

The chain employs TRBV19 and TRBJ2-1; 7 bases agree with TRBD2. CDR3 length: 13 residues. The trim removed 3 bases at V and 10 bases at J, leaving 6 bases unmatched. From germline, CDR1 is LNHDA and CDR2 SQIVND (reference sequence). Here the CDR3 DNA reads TGTGCCAGTAGTATCAACGGGAGGAGAGAGCAGTTCTTC. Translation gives CASSINGRREQFF.

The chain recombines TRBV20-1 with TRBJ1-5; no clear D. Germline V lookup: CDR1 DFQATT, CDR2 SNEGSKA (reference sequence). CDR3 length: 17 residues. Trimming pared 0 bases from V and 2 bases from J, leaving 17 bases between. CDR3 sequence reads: CSARDPGPARGNQPQHF. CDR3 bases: TGCAGTGCTAGAGATCCGGGCCCCGCGAGAGGCAATCAGCCCCAGCATTTT.

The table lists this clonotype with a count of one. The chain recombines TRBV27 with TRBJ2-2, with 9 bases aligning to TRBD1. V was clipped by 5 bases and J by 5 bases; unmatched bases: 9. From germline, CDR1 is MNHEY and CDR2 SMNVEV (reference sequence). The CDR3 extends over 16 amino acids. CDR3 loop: CASSISGTGWTGELFF. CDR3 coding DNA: TGTGCCAGCAGTATCAGCGGGACAGGGTGGACCGGGGAGCTGTTTTTT.

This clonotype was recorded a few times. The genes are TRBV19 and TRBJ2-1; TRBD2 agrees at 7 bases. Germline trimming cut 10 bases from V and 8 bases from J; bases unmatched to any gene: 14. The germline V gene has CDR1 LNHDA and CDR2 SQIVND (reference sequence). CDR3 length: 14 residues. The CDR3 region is CATRSRESVDEQFF. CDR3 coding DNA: TGTGCCACCCGATCGCGGGAGTCGGTCGATGAGCAGTTCTTC.